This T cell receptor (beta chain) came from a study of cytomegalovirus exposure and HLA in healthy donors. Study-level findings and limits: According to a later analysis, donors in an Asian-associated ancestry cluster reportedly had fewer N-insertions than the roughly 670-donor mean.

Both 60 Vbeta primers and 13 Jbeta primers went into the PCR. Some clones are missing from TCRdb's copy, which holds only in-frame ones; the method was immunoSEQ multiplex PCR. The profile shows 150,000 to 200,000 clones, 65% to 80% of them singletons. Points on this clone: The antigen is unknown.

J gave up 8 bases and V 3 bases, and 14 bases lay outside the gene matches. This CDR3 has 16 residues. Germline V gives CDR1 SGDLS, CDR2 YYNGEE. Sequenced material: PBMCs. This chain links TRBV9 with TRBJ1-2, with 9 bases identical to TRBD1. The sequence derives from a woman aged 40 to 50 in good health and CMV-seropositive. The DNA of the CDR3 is TGTGCCAGCAGCGACCCCAGGGGACAGGGATTGGGCGGCTACACCTTC. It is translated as CASSDPRGQGLGGYTF.